This T cell receptor (beta chain) was retrieved from a study of blood T cell repertoires in COVID-19. Method: immunoSEQ multiplex PCR; TCRdb's copy keeps in-frame clones and lacks some. The sample has 140,000 to 150,000 clones, around 84% seen once; the top ten hold 10% to 15%. The CDR3 consists of 15 residues. V trimming: 4 bases; J trimming: 1 base; junction bases outside the gene matches: 5. Germline V gene data show CDR1 as LNHDA and CDR2 as SQIVND (reference sequence). The chain combines TRBV19 with TRBJ2-3, with 7 positions matching TRBD2. This TCR derives from a man aged 55 to 70 with active or convalescent COVID-19. The sequenced material came from peripheral blood. The CDR3 nucleotides read TGTGCCAGTAGTAGGCTAGCGGAGGGCACAGATACGCAGTATTTT. Translated, it gives CASSRLAEGTDTQYF.